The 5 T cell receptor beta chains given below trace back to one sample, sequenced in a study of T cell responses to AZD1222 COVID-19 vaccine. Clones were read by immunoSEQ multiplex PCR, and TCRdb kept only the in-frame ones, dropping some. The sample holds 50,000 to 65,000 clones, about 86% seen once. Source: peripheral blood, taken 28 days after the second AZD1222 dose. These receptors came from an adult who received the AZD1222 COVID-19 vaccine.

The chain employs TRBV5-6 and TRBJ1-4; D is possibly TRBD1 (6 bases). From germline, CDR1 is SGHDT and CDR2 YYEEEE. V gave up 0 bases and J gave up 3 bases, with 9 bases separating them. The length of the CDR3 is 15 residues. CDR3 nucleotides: TGTGCCAGCAGCTTGGTGGGACAACCTAATGAAAAACTGTTTTTT. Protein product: CASSLVGQPNEKLFF.

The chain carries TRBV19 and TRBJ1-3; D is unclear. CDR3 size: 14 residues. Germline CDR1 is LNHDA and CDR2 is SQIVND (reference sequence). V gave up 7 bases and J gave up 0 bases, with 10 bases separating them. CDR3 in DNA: TGTGCCAGTACTCCTGGGAGCTCTGGAAACACCATATATTTT. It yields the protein CASTPGSSGNTIYF.

CDR3 DNA: TGTGCCAGCAGCCAGCAGGGACTCCAAGAGACCCAGTACTTC. It specifies CASSQQGLQETQYF. J is TRBJ2-5 and V is TRBV14, with D possibly being TRBD2 (6 bases). Trimming took off 3 bases at V and 1 base at J, with 9 bases between the two ends. The germline gives CDR1 SGHDN, CDR2 FVKESK. CDR3 length equals 14 residues.

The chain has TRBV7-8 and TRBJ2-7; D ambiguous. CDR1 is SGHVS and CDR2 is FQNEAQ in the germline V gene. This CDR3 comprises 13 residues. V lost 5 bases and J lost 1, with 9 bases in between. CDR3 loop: CASSLTDSYEQYF. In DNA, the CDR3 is TGTGCCAGCAGCCTGACGGATTCCTACGAGCAGTACTTC.

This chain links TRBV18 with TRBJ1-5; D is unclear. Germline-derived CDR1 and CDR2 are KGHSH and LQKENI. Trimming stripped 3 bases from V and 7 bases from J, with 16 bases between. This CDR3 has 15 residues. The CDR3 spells CASSPQAKGLQPQHF. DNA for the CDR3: TGTGCCAGCTCACCGCAGGCAAAGGGATTACAGCCCCAGCATTTT.